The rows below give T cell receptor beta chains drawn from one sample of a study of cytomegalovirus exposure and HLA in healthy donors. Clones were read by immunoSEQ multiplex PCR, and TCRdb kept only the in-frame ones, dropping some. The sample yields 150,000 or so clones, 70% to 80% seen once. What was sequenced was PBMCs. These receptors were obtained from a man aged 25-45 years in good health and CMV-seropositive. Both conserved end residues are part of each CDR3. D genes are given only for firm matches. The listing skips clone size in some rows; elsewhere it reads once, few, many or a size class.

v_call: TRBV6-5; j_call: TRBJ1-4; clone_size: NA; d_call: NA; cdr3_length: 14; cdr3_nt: TGTGCCACTAGTCGAGGGTTGGCTAATGAAAAACTGTTTTTT; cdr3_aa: CATSRGLANEKLFF
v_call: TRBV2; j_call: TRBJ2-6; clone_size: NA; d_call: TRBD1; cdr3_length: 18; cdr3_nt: TGTGCCAGCAGTGAGAAGCGGACAGGGGTGGCTGGGGCCAACGTCCTGACTTTC; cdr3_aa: CASSEKRTGVAGANVLTF
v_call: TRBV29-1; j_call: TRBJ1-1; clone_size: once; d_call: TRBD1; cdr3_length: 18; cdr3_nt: TGCAGCGTCGGAGGGACAGGGGGAAGGTTCGGGCTAAACACTGAAGCTTTCTTT; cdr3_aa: CSVGGTGGRFGLNTEAFF
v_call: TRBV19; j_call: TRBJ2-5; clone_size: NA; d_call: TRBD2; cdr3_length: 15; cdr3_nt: TGTGCCAGTAGTATTGGGCTAGCGGGAGGAGAGACCCAGTACTTC; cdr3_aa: CASSIGLAGGETQYF
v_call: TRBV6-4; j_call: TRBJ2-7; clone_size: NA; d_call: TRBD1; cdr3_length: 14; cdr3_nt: TGTGCCAGCAGTGCGGACAGGAGCTCCTACGAGCAGTACTTC; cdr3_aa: CASSADRSSYEQYF
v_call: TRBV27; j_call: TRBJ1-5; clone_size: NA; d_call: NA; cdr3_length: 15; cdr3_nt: TGTGCCAGCAGTTTAGGGGGGGGAAGCAATCAGCCCCAGCATTTT; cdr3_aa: CASSLGGGSNQPQHF
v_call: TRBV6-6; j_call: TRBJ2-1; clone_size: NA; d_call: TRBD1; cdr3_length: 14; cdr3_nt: TGTGCCAGCAGGGGGGACAGGGACGCCAATGAGCAGTTCTTC; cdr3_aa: CASRGDRDANEQFF
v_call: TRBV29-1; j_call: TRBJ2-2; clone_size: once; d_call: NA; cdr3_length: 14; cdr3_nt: TGCAGCGTTGAGCTCGGGGTGAGGACCGGGGAGCTGTTTTTT; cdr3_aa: CSVELGVRTGELFF
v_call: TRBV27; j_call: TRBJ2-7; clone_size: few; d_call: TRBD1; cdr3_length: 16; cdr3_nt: TGTGCCAGCAGTTCCTCGGGACAGGGGGTGGCCTGGGAGCAGTACTTC; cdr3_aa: CASSSSGQGVAWEQYF
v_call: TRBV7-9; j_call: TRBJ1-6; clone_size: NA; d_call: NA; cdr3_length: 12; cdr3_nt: TGTGCCAGCAGCTTTTTGGGCTCACCCCTCCACTTT; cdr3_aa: CASSFLGSPLHF
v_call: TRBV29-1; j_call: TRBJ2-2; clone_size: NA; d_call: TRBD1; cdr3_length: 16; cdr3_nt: TGCAGCGTTGAAGACCCCGACAGGGGGCATAACGGGGAGCTGTTTTTT; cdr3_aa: CSVEDPDRGHNGELFF
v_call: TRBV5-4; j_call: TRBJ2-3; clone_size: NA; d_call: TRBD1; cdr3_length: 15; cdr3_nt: TGTGCCAGCAGCTTGAAACAGGGGGCGGCAGATACGCAGTATTTT; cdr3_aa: CASSLKQGAADTQYF
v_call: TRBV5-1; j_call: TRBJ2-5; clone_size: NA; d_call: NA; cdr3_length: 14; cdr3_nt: TGCGCCAGCAGCTTGATAAGCGGTCAAGAGACCCAGTACTTC; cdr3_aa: CASSLISGQETQYF
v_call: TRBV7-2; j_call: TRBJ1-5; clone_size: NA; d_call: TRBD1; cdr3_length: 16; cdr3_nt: TGTGCCAGCAGCCAGGGGACAGGGAGCGGCAATCAGCCCCAGCATTTT; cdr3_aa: CASSQGTGSGNQPQHF
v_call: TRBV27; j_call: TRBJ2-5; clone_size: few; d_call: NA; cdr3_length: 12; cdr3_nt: TGTGCCAGCAACAGGGCAGGAGAGACCCAGTACTTC; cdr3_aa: CASNRAGETQYF
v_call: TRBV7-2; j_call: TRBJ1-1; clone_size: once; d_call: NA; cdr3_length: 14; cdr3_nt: TGTGCCAGCAGCGCGCCCCGGTTTGAAGTTGAAGCTTTCTTT; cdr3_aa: CASSAPRFEVEAFF
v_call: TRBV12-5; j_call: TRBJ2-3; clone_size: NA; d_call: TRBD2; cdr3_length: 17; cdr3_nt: TGTGCTAGTGGTTTGCCAATAAGCGGGAGGGCCTGGGATACGCAGTATTTT; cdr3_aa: CASGLPISGRAWDTQYF
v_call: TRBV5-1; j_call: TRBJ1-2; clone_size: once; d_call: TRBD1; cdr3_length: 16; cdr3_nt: TGCGCCAGCAGCTTGGAAATAACAGGGGGACTCTATGGCTACACCTTC; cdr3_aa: CASSLEITGGLYGYTF
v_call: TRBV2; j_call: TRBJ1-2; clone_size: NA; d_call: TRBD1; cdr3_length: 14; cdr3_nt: TGTGCCAGCAGCGGTACAGGGGGTGACTATGGCTACACCTTC; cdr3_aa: CASSGTGGDYGYTF
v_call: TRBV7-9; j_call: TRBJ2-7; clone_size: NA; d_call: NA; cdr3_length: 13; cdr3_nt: TGTGCCAGCAGCTTCGGAGCTCCCTCGGAGCAGTACTTC; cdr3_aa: CASSFGAPSEQYF
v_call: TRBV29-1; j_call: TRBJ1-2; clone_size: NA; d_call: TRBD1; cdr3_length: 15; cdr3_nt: TGCAGCGTTGAGACGACAGGGGAAATTTGGTATGGCTACACCTTC; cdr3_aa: CSVETTGEIWYGYTF
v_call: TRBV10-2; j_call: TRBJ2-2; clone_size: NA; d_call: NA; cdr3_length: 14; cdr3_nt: TGCGCCAGCAGTGAACCACAGAACACCGGGGAGCTGTTTTTT; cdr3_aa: CASSEPQNTGELFF
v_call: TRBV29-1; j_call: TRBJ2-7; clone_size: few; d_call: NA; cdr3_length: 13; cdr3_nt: TGCAGCGTTGAAGATACACGGGGGGCCGAGCAGTACTTC; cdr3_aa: CSVEDTRGAEQYF
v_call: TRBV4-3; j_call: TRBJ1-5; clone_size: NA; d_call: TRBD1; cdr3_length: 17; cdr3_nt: TGCGCCAGCAGCCAAGGGTGGCGGGACAGGTCCAATCAGACCCAGCATTTT; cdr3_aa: CASSQGWRDRSNQTQHF
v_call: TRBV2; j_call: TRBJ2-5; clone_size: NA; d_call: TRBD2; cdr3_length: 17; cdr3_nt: TGTGCCAGCAGTGAACTTACTAGCGGGAGGGGGGGAGAGACCCAGTACTTC; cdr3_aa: CASSELTSGRGGETQYF
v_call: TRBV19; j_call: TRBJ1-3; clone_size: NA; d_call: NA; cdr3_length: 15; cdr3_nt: TGTGCCAGTACCCCAGGGTACCACTCTGGAAACACCATATATTTT; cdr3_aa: CASTPGYHSGNTIYF
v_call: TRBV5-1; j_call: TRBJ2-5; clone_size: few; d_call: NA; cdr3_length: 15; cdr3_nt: TGCGCCAGCAGCTTGGGGAGAGGCGGGATGGAGACCCAGTACTTC; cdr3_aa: CASSLGRGGMETQYF
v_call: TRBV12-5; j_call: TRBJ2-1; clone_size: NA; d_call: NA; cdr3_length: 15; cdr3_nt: TGTGCTAGTGGTTTGGTACCCGAGCAGGCCCATGAGCAGTTCTTC; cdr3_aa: CASGLVPEQAHEQFF
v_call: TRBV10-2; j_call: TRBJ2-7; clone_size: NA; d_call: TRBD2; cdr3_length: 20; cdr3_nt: TGCGCCAGCGGAAACGTATATTATAGCGGGGGACCCCACAACTCTTACGAGCAGTACTTC; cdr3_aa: CASGNVYYSGGPHNSYEQYF
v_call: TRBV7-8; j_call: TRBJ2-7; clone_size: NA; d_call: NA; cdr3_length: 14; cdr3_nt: TGTGCCAGCAGCTTACGTGACAACTCCTACGAGCAGTACTTC; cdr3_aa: CASSLRDNSYEQYF
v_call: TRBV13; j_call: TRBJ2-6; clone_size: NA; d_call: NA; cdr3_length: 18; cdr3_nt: TGTGCCAGCAGCTTAGGCCTTTATGAGGGACTTGGGGCCAACGTCCTGACTTTC; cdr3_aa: CASSLGLYEGLGANVLTF
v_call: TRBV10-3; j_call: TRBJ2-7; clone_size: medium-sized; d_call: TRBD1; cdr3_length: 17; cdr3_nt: TGTGCCATCAGTGAGCCAAAAGGACAGGTTTCAACCTACGAGCAGTACTTC; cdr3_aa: CAISEPKGQVSTYEQYF
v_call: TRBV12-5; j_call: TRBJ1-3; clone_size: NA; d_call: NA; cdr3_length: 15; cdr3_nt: TGTGCTAGTGGTTTAGGCGGGGACTCTGGAAACACCATATATTTT; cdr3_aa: CASGLGGDSGNTIYF
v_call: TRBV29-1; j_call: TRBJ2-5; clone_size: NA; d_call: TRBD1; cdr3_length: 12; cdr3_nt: TGCAGCGGGGTGGACAGGTCAGAGACCCAGTACTTC; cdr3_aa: CSGVDRSETQYF
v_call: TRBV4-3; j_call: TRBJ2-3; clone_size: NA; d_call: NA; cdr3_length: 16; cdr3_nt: TGCGCCAGCAGCCAAGGACTTAGGGACTTCACAGATACGCAGTATTTT; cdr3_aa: CASSQGLRDFTDTQYF
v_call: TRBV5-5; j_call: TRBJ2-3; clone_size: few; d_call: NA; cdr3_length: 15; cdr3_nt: TGTGCCAGCAGCTTAGGGTCGGGAGACACAGATACGCAGTATTTT; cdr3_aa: CASSLGSGDTDTQYF
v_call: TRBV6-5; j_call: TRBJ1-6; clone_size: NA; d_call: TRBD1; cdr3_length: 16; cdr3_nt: TGTGCCAGCAGTTACTCGAAGGGACAGGGCCGTTCACCCCTCCACTTT; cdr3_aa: CASSYSKGQGRSPLHF
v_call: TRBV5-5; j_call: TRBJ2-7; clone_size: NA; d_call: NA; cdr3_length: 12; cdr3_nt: TGTGCCAGCAGCTTGGACGTTAATTTGAGCAACTTC; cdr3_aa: CASSLDVNLSNF
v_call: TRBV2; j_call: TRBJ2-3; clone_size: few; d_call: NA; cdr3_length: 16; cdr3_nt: TGTGCCAGCAGTGACCTGCAGGCGGGGAGCACAGATACGCAGTATTTT; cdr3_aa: CASSDLQAGSTDTQYF
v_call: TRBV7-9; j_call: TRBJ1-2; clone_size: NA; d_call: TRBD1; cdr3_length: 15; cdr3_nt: TGTGCCAGCAGCTTCGGACAGGGTCAGGACTATGGCTACACCTTC; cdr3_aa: CASSFGQGQDYGYTF
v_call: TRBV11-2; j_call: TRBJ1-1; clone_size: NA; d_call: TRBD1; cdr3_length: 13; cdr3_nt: TGTGCCAGCAGCCAAGGACAGGGGGCTGAAGCTTTCTTT; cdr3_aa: CASSQGQGAEAFF
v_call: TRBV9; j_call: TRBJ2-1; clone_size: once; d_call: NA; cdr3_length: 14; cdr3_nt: TGTGCCAGCAGCGTAGTACGGAGTTACAATGAGCAGTTCTTC; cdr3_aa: CASSVVRSYNEQFF
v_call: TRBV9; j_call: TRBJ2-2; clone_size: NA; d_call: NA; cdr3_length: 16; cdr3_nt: TGTGCCAGCAGCACAGACCCAACAGGGAACACCGGGGAGCTGTTTTTT; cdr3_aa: CASSTDPTGNTGELFF
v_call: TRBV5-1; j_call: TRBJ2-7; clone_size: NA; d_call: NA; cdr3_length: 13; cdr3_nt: TGCGCCAGCGGTAGGGGAAGAAACTACGAGCAGTACTTC; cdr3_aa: CASGRGRNYEQYF
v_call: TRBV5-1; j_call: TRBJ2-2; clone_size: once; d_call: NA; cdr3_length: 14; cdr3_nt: TGCGCCAGCAGTGGAGGGGGCAACACCGGGGAGCTGTTTTTT; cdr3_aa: CASSGGGNTGELFF
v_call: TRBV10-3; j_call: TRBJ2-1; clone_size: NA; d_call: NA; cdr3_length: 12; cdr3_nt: TGTGCCACTGAGACAGACTACAATGAGCAGTTCTTC; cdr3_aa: CATETDYNEQFF
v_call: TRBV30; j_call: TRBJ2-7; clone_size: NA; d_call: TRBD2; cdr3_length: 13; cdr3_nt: TGTGCCTGGGGTTTAGCGGGAGTTGGTGAGCAGTACTTC; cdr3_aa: CAWGLAGVGEQYF
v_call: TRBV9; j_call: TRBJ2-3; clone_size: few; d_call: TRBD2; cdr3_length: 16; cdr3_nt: TGTGCCAGCAGCGTAGGGGGAGGGGTTCGCACAGATACGCAGTATTTT; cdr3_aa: CASSVGGGVRTDTQYF
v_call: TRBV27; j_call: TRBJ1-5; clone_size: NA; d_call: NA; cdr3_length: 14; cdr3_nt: TGTGCCAGCAGTTACAGGGCTAGCAATCAGCCCCAGCATTTT; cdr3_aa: CASSYRASNQPQHF
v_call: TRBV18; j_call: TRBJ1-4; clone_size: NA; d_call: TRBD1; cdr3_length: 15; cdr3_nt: TGTGCCAGCTCACCCAGGGGGTGGACTAATGAAAAACTGTTTTTT; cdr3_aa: CASSPRGWTNEKLFF
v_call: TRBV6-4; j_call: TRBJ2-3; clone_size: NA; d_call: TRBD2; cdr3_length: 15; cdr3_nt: TGTGCCAGCAGTGCCGAGACTAGCGAAATAGATACGCAGTATTTT; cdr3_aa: CASSAETSEIDTQYF
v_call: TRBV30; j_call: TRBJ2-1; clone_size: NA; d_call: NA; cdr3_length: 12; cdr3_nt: TGTGCCTGGTTATCCAACAACAATGAGCAGTTCTTC; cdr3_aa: CAWLSNNNEQFF
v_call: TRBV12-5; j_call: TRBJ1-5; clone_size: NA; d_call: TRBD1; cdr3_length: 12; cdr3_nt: TGTGCTAGTTCAGGGGGCCTTGGGCCCCAGCATTTT; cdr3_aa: CASSGGLGPQHF
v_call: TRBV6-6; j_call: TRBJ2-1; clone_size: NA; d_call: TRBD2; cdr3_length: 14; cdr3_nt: TGTGCCAGCAGTTACACGGGGGGTCCCGGCGAGCAGTTCTTC; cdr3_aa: CASSYTGGPGEQFF
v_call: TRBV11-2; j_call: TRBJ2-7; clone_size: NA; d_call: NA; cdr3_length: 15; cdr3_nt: TGTGCCAGCAGCTTGCTTTCCGGTGGTTCTTACGAGCAGTACTTC; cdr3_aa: CASSLLSGGSYEQYF
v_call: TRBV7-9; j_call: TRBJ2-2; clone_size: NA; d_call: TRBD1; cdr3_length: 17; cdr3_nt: TGTGCCAGCAGCCTTTCCGGGACAGGACTGAACACCGGGGAGCTGTTTTTT; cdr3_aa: CASSLSGTGLNTGELFF
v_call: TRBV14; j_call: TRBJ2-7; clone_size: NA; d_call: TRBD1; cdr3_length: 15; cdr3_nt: TGTGCCAGCAGCCAAGAGGGGACAGGGGTGTACGAGCAGTACTTC; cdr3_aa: CASSQEGTGVYEQYF